The present T cell receptor (beta chain) was sequenced within a study of blood T cell repertoires in COVID-19. This CDR3 region has 14 residues. Germline V gene data show CDR1 as SNHLY and CDR2 as FYNNEI. The trim removed 5 bases at V and 11 bases at J, leaving 9 bases unmatched. Method: immunoSEQ multiplex PCR; TCRdb's copy keeps in-frame clones and lacks some. The sample shows about 400,000 clones, just over 85% of them seen only once. The sequencing input was peripheral blood. This chain joins TRBV2 and TRBJ1-6, with 7 bases that match TRBD1. The receptor was isolated from a woman in her 30s with active or convalescent COVID-19. The CDR3 DNA reads TGTGCCAGCAGTTCAGAAGGGGGCCTGACACCCCTCCACTTT. This sequence encodes CASSSEGGLTPLHF.